What follows are 10 T cell receptor beta chains derived from one specimen sequenced in a study of blood T cell repertoires in COVID-19. Only in-frame clones appear in the TCRdb table, and some are missing; sequencing was by immunoSEQ multiplex PCR. The sample comprises about 36,000 clones, around four fifths of which are singletons, and approximately 15% rests with the top ten. Sequencing input: peripheral blood. The source is a human donor in a cohort sampled during active COVID-19.

The sample holds one count of this clone. CDR3: CASQQQSGVTEAFF. The CDR3 bases are TGTGCCAGTCAGCAGCAGAGCGGGGTCACTGAAGCTTTCTTT. The chain links TRBV6-4 to TRBJ1-1; D unclear. CDR3 size: 14 residues. With 9 bases removed from V and 4 bases from J, the gap between germline ends came to 18 bases. The germline gives CDR1 MRHNA, CDR2 SNTAGT.

The J gene is TRBJ2-3, the V gene TRBV7-3; unclear D gene. The CDR3 is 13 amino acids. V was shortened by 5 bases and J by 2 bases, with 8 bases between the two germline ends. Germline assignment: CDR1 SGHTA and CDR2 FQGTGA. In nucleotides, the CDR3 is TGTGCCAGCAGCACACCCGTCACAGATACGCAGTATTTT. It translates to CASSTPVTDTQYF.

The genes are TRBV6-1 and TRBJ1-1; 8 bases are a match to TRBD1. With 3 bases clipped from V and 7 bases from J, the junction kept 10 bases outside the gene matches. Per germline, CDR1 MNHNS and CDR2 SASEGT. This CDR3 has 15 residues. This CDR3 reads CASSEIRTGSLEAFF. Here the CDR3 DNA reads TGTGCCAGCAGTGAGATTCGGACAGGGTCCCTTGAAGCTTTCTTT.

Only one count was recorded for this clone. J is TRBJ1-2 and V is TRBV24-1; D gene unclear. Germline CDR1 reads KGHDR; CDR2 reads SFDVKD. The CDR3 sequence is 15 residues long. V lost 5 bases and J 8 bases, leaving 20 bases between the germline ends. The CDR3 region has the DNA TGTGCCACCAGTGGCCGCGGGGTTTCCGTAGGAGGCTACACCTTC. Encoded protein: CATSGRGVSVGGYTF.

The chain links TRBV5-4 to TRBJ2-7; 9 bases are a match to TRBD1. Germline lookup yields CDR1 SGHNT and CDR2 YYREEE (reference sequence). The junction had 0 bases not matched to a gene; V was cut back by 0 bases and J by 2 bases. The CDR3 is 14 residues long. The CDR3 loop is CASSLGQGAYEQYF. As DNA, the CDR3 is TGTGCCAGCAGCTTGGGACAGGGGGCCTACGAGCAGTACTTC.

The genes are TRBV11-2 and TRBJ1-1; TRBD1 is a possible D gene (6 bases). This CDR3 comprises 18 residues. CDR1 is SGHAT, CDR2 FQNNGV, per germline. Deletions cut 5 bases from V and 5 bases from J, with 27 bases between. CDR3 sequence reads: CASSPVPGHGSLWTEAFF. DNA for the CDR3: TGTGCCAGCAGCCCGGTTCCGGGACACGGATCACTGTGGACTGAAGCTTTCTTT.

CDR3 protein: CASSTSGKNNEQFF. In DNA, the CDR3 is TGTGCCAGCAGTACTAGCGGGAAAAACAATGAGCAGTTCTTC. The chain employs TRBV28 and TRBJ2-1; 10 nucleotides match TRBD2. This CDR3 has 14 residues. CDR1 and CDR2 (germline): MDHEN, SYDVKM. The ends lost 5 bases at V and 5 bases at J; junction bases unmatched: 3.

This clone has a single count. This chain uses TRBV25-1 with TRBJ1-1; no clear D. Deletions cut 2 bases from V and 0 bases from J, with 10 bases between. In germline, CDR1 is MGHDK, CDR2 SYGVNS. This CDR3 comprises 15 residues. CDR3 sequence reads: CASSEAGLMNTEAFF. The CDR3 nucleotides are TGTGCCAGCAGTGAAGCGGGCCTCATGAACACTGAAGCTTTCTTT.

This rearrangement joins TRBV4-2 to TRBJ2-5; weak D call: TRBD2 (5 bases). This CDR3 has 13 residues. CDR1 is LGHNA, CDR2 YNFKEQ, per germline. Trimming took 6 bases from V and 2 from J, leaving 10 bases between them. CDR3 sequence: CASRGTGQETQYF. The CDR3 DNA reads as TGTGCCAGCAGGGGAACGGGGCAAGAGACCCAGTACTTC.

This chain joins TRBV7-9 and TRBJ2-2; a weak D match, TRBD1 (6 bases). In germline, CDR1 is SEHNR, CDR2 FQNEAQ (reference sequence). CDR3 size: 14 residues. V lost 7 bases, J lost 5 bases, and 14 bases lay in between. The CDR3 coding sequence is TGTGCCAGCAATGGTATCCAGGGGACCGGGGAGCTGTTTTTT. Translated, it gives CASNGIQGTGELFF.